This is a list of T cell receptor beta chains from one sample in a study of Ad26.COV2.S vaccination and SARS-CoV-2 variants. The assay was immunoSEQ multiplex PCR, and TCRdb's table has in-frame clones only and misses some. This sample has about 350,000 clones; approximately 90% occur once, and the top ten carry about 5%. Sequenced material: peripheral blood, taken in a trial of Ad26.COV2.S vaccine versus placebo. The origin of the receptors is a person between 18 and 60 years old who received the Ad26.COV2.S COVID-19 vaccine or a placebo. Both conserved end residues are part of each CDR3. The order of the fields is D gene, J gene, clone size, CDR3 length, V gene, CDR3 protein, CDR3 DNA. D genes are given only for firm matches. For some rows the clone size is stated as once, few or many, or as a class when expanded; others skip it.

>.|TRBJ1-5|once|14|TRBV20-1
CSASSGGGNQPQHF
TGCAGTGCTAGTTCGGGGGGCGGTAATCAGCCCCAGCATTTT
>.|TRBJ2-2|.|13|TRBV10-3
CAISESGDGELFF
TGTGCCATCAGTGAGTCCGGGGACGGGGAGCTGTTTTTT
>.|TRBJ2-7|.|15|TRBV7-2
CASSWGVGDSYEQYF
TGTGCCAGCAGCTGGGGAGTGGGGGACTCCTACGAGCAGTACTTC
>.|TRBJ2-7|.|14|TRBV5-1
CASSTTGGPYEQYF
TGCGCCAGCAGCACGACAGGTGGACCCTACGAGCAGTACTTC
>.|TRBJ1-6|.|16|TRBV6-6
CASSYAIMTGSSPLHF
TGTGCCAGCAGTTACGCGATAATGACAGGCTCTTCACCCCTCCACTTT
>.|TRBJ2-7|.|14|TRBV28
CASSPTPAYYEQYF
TGTGCCAGCAGCCCCACCCCAGCATACTACGAGCAGTACTTC
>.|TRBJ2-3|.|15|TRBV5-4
CASSLGGRRTDTQYF
TGTGCCAGCAGCTTGGGCGGGCGACGCACAGATACGCAGTATTTT
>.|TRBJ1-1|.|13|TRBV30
CAWEEGYEDEAFF
TGTGCCTGGGAGGAGGGATATGAGGATGAAGCTTTCTTT
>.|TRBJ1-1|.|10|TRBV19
CASSITEAFF
TGTGCCAGTAGTATAACTGAAGCTTTCTTT
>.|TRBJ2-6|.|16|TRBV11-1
CASSHPQGSGANVLTF
TGTGCCAGCAGCCACCCTCAGGGGTCTGGGGCCAACGTCCTGACTTTC
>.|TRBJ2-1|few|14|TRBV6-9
CASRQGGYRREQFF
TGTGCCAGTCGACAAGGGGGGTACCGACGGGAGCAGTTCTTC
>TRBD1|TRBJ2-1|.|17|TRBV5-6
CASSLLSRTGFYNEQFF
TGTGCCAGCAGCTTGTTGTCCAGGACAGGGTTCTACAATGAGCAGTTCTTC
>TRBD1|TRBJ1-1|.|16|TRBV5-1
CASSLEGGQGGTEAFF
TGCGCCAGCAGCTTGGAAGGGGGCCAGGGAGGCACTGAAGCTTTCTTT
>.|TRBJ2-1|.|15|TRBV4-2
CASSQDVAAGNEQFF
TGTGCCAGCAGCCAAGACGTCGCGGCGGGCAATGAGCAGTTCTTC
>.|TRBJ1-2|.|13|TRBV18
CASSPRSGEGYTF
TGTGCCAGCTCACCACGATCAGGGGAGGGCTACACCTTC
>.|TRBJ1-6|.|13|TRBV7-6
CASSLGGSSPLHF
TGTGCCAGCAGCTTAGGGGGGAGTTCACCCCTCCACTTT
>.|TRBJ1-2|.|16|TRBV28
CASSLIPKGGAGGYTF
TGTGCCAGCAGTTTAATCCCCAAGGGAGGGGCGGGCGGCTACACCTTC
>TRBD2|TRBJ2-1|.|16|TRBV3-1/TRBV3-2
CASSQALADSYNEQFF
TGTGCCAGCAGCCAAGCCCTAGCGGATTCCTACAATGAGCAGTTCTTC
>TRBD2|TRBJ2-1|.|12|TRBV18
CASGLARNEQFF
TGTGCCAGTGGACTAGCCCGAAATGAGCAGTTCTTC
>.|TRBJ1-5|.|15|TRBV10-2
CASSEGTTSNQPQHF
TGCGCCAGCAGTGAAGGGACAACCAGCAATCAGCCCCAGCATTTT
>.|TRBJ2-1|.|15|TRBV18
CASSHRKAGNNEQFF
TGTGCCAGCTCACACCGGAAGGCGGGAAACAATGAGCAGTTCTTC
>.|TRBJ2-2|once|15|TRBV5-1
CASSLELLSTGELFF
TGCGCCAGCAGCTTGGAACTCCTTTCGACCGGGGAGCTGTTTTTT
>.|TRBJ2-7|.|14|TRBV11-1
CASSLRQSPYEQYF
TGTGCCAGCAGCTTACGGCAATCACCCTACGAGCAGTACTTC
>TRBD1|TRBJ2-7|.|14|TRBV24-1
CATSARGQGNEQYF
TGTGCCACCAGTGCTCGCGGACAGGGGAACGAGCAGTACTTC
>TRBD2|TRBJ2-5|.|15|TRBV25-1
CASRKRTSGSQTQYF
TGTGCCAGCAGGAAAAGGACTAGCGGGAGTCAGACCCAGTACTTC
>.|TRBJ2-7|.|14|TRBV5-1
CASSPEPVPYEQYF
TGCGCCAGCAGCCCGGAGCCAGTCCCCTACGAGCAGTACTTC
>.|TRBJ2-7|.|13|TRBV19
CASSKISSYEQYF
TGTGCCAGTAGTAAAATTAGCTCCTACGAGCAGTACTTC
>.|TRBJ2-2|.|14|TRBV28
CASSFSGGPGELFF
TGTGCCAGCAGTTTTAGCGGAGGGCCCGGGGAGCTGTTTTTT
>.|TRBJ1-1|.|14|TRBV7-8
CASSLQGLGTEAFF
TGTGCCAGCAGCTTACAGGGGTTGGGCACTGAAGCTTTCTTT
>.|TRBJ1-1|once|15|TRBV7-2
CASSTRGGENTEAFF
TGTGCCAGCAGCACCCGGGGTGGGGAGAACACTGAAGCTTTCTTT
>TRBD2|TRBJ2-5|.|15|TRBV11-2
CASSLTGTSVETQYF
TGTGCCAGCAGCCTCACCGGGACTAGCGTAGAGACCCAGTACTTC
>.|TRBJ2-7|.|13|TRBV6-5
CASIVQGLYEQYF
TGTGCCAGCATAGTCCAGGGTTTATACGAGCAGTACTTC
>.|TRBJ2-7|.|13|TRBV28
CASSLLGRYEQYF
TGTGCCAGCAGTTTACTAGGGAGGTACGAGCAGTACTTC
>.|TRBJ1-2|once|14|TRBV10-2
CASSGGRGNQGYTF
TGCGCCAGCAGTGGAGGGAGGGGCAACCAGGGCTACACCTTC
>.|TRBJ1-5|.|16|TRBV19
CASSIVRGGSNQPQHF
TGTGCCAGTAGTATAGTTAGGGGGGGCTCCAATCAGCCCCAGCATTTT
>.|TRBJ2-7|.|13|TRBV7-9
CASSLGLSYEQYF
TGTGCCAGCAGCCTAGGACTGTCCTACGAGCAGTACTTC
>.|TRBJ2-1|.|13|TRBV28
CASSLYSSDEQFF
TGTGCCAGCAGTTTATATTCTAGCGATGAGCAGTTCTTC
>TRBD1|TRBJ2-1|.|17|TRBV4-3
CASSQNRGLRSLDEQFF
TGCGCCAGCAGCCAAAACAGGGGGCTAAGGTCGTTGGATGAGCAGTTCTTC
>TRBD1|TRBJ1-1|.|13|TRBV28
CASSDRGLTEAFF
TGTGCCAGCAGTGACAGGGGGCTCACTGAAGCTTTCTTT
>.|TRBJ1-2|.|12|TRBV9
CASSVSGHGYTF
TGTGCCAGCAGCGTTTCAGGGCATGGCTACACCTTC
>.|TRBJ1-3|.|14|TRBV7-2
CASSLMGSGNTIYF
TGTGCCAGCAGCTTAATGGGCTCTGGAAACACCATATATTTT
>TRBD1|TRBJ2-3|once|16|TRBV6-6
CASSYRTGGVADTQYF
TGTGCCAGCAGTTACCGGACAGGGGGCGTCGCAGATACGCAGTATTTT
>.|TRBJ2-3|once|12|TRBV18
CASSRGADTQYF
TGTGCCAGCTCCAGAGGGGCAGATACGCAGTATTTT
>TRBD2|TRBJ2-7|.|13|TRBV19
CASMDGDYYEQYF
TGTGCCAGTATGGACGGGGACTACTACGAGCAGTACTTC
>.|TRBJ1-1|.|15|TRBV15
CATSGRFTGRTEAFF
TGTGCCACCAGCGGTAGATTTACAGGGAGGACTGAAGCTTTCTTT
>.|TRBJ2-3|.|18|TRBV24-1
CATSDSWDSASNADTQYF
TGTGCCACCAGTGATTCTTGGGACTCGGCCAGTAACGCAGATACGCAGTATTTT
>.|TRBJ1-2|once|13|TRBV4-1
CASSQNLNYGYTF
TGCGCCAGCAGCCAAAACCTTAACTATGGCTACACCTTC